These 17 T cell receptor beta chains came from one sample sequenced in a study of control samples from healthy donors and cancer patients. Libraries were prepared by immunoSEQ multiplex PCR; TCRdb keeps only in-frame clonotypes and omits some of them. The sample carries some 94,000 clones, 70% to 90% recorded once. The sample was PBMCs. The receptors stem from a woman in her fifties or sixties with colorectal cancer.

This chain uses TRBV28 with TRBJ1-5; a possible D gene is TRBD1 (5 bases). The CDR3 has 13 residues. CDR1 is MDHEN and CDR2 is SYDVKM in the germline V gene. Trimming removed 4 bases from V and 6 bases from J, with 10 bases in between. The CDR3 region is CASSYFQGQPQHF. CDR3 DNA sequence: TGTGCCAGCAGTTATTTCCAGGGTCAGCCCCAGCATTTT.

V and J are TRBV15 and TRBJ1-4; D not resolved. CDR1 and CDR2 from the germline V gene are LNHNV and YYDKDF (reference sequence). V dropped 7 bases and J dropped 7 bases, with 16 bases sitting between them. The CDR3 contains 14 residues. The CDR3 here is CATMGSSDGEKLFF. The CDR3 DNA is TGTGCCACCATGGGGTCAAGTGACGGTGAAAAACTGTTTTTT.

V usage is TRBV27 and J usage is TRBJ1-3, with 7 bases matching TRBD1. CDR3 length: 14 residues. Germline CDR1 is MNHEY and CDR2 is SMNVEV (reference sequence). With 4 bases clipped from V and 2 bases from J, the junction kept 2 bases outside the gene matches. The CDR3 DNA is TGTGCCAGCAGTTATGACAGGGCTGGAAACACCATATATTTT. It encodes CASSYDRAGNTIYF.

This chain links TRBV24-1 with TRBJ2-3; D is unclear. Trimming removed 3 bases from V and 6 bases from J, with 9 bases in between. The CDR3 length is 13 residues. The germline CDR1 and CDR2 sequences are KGHDR and SFDVKD. CDR3 sequence: CATSDAVTDTQYF. CDR3 DNA sequence: TGTGCCACCAGTGATGCAGTTACGGATACGCAGTATTTT.

The V gene is TRBV27, the J gene TRBJ2-3, with 8 bases identical to TRBD2. This CDR3 region has 17 residues. The germline gives CDR1 MNHEY, CDR2 SMNVEV (reference sequence). The trim removed 4 bases at V and 2 bases at J, leaving 11 bases unmatched. CDR3 sequence (DNA): TGTGCCAGCAGTTCGGCAAGGCGGGGGGTGTTCACAGATACGCAGTATTTT. This encodes CASSSARRGVFTDTQYF.

The gene calls are TRBV5-4 and TRBJ1-2, with D tentatively TRBD1 (6 bases). Germline assignment: CDR1 SGHNT and CDR2 YYREEE (reference sequence). V was clipped by 4 bases and J by 5 bases, with 15 bases between them. The CDR3 has 14 residues. CDR3 nucleotide sequence: TGTGCCAGCAGCGCTTCCGGGACACAGTATGGCTACACCTTC. Protein: CASSASGTQYGYTF.

This clone was observed a single time. This rearrangement joins TRBV21-1 to TRBJ2-4; the table's D call of TRBD2 was not tested on the DNA. TRBV21-1 is a listed pseudogene. The CDR3 has 18 residues. The CDR3 DNA follows: TGTGCCAGCAGCAAAGAGGAGGGAGTCAGTACCCAAGGGGACATTCAGTACTTC. It specifies CASSKEEGVSTQGDIQYF.

This chain links TRBV3-1 (or the pseudogene TRBV3-2) with TRBJ1-1; D unclear. This CDR3 has 13 residues. The V gene's germline CDR1 is LGHDT and CDR2 YNNKEL (reference sequence). The V end was cut by 6 bases, the J end by 0 bases, with 8 bases between. CDR3 in amino acids: CASRRQMNTEAFF. In DNA form, the CDR3 reads TGTGCCAGCAGAAGGCAGATGAACACTGAAGCTTTCTTT.

The V and J genes are TRBV14 and TRBJ1-1, with unresolved D. Trimming pared 1 base from V and 5 bases from J, leaving 11 bases between. CDR3 size: 14 residues. Germline V gives CDR1 SGHDN, CDR2 FVKESK. CDR3 amino acids: CASSQVWDATEAFF. CDR3 nucleotides: TGTGCCAGCAGCCAAGTTTGGGATGCGACTGAAGCTTTCTTT.

This clone was seen a handful of times. This chain joins TRBV10-1 and TRBJ1-1; 7 bases are a match to TRBD1. J was trimmed by 2 bases and V by 6 bases; bases with no gene match: 9. CDR1 and CDR2 from the germline V gene are WNHNN and SYGVQD (reference sequence). The CDR3 is 15 residues long. The CDR3 DNA is TGCGCCAGCAGACCGGAGACAGGGACTAACACTGAAGCTTTCTTT. This translates into CASRPETGTNTEAFF.

J is TRBJ1-4 and V is TRBV18; D perhaps matches TRBD1 (6 bases). The CDR3 covers 12 residues. V was clipped by 3 bases and J by 10 bases, with 9 bases between them. Germline V gene data show CDR1 as KGHSH and CDR2 as LQKENI. The CDR3 here is CASSPEGGKLFF. Here the CDR3 DNA reads TGTGCCAGCTCACCTGAGGGGGGAAAACTGTTTTTT.

The gene calls are TRBV28 and TRBJ2-5; 8 bases are a match to TRBD1. J lost 3 bases, V lost 4 bases, and 1 base had no gene match. The germline gives CDR1 MDHEN, CDR2 SYDVKM. This CDR3 contains 13 residues. The CDR3 here is CASSSGQEETQYF. In DNA form, the CDR3 reads TGTGCCAGCAGTTCGGGACAGGAAGAGACCCAGTACTTC.

This rearrangement joins TRBV2 to TRBJ1-5; TRBD1 is a possible D gene (5 bases). Germline-derived CDR1 and CDR2 are SNHLY and FYNNEI. Trimming removed 7 bases from V and 6 bases from J, with 13 bases in between. This CDR3 is 13 amino acids long. CDR3 DNA sequence: TGTGCCAGCAATTCGGGGGAACTTCAGCCCCAGCATTTT. It specifies CASNSGELQPQHF.

The rearrangement uses TRBV6-5 and TRBJ2-4; D uncertain. The germline CDR1 and CDR2 sequences are MNHEY and SVGAGI. The CDR3 totals 14 residues. V was cut by 5 bases and J by 0 bases, with 8 bases left in between. CDR3 in amino acids: CASSLSLAKNIQYF. CDR3 bases: TGTGCCAGCAGTCTGAGTCTAGCCAAAAACATTCAGTACTTC.

The chain couples TRBV24-1 to TRBJ1-5, with 8 nucleotides matching TRBD1. The CDR3 contains 16 residues. CDR1 is KGHDR and CDR2 is SFDVKD in the germline V gene. J lost 4 bases, V lost 3 bases, and 7 bases had no gene match. CDR3 residues: CATSDHRQGSNQPQHF. For the CDR3, the DNA is TGTGCCACCAGTGATCATCGACAGGGGAGTAATCAGCCCCAGCATTTT.

The chain is built from TRBV10-2 and TRBJ2-7; 10 bases fit TRBD1. Germline V lookup: CDR1 WSHSY, CDR2 SAAADI. After removal of 3 bases from V and 4 bases from J, the junction contained 6 bases not matched to a gene. The CDR3 is 15 amino acids. The CDR3 coding sequence is TGCGCCAGCAGTGATCCCGGGACAGGGGTTTACGAGCAGTACGTC. Translation gives CASSDPGTGVYEQYV.

The V gene is TRBV10-3, the J gene TRBJ1-6, with TRBD1 identical over 8 bases. Germline assignment: CDR1 ENHRY and CDR2 SYGVKD. The V and J ends lost 5 bases and 7 bases, in that order; junction bases with no gene match: 10. The CDR3 totals 16 residues. CDR3 in amino acids: CAISRESDRDNSPLHF. In nucleotides, the CDR3 is TGTGCCATCAGTAGGGAATCGGACAGGGACAATTCACCCCTCCACTTT.